This paragraph covers one T cell receptor (beta chain) sequence. Its specificity is unknown. These data originate in a study of post-analysis software for immune sequencing data. The wider study: The disease courses spanned relapsing-remitting, secondary progressive and progressive-relapsing forms of multiple sclerosis. Study observations and caveats: TRBV5-6, TRBV5-1 and TRBV20-1 were among roughly five TRBV segments more frequent in patients than controls.

TCR beta cDNA libraries had unique molecular identifiers. Starting from approximately 1 to 10 million T cells, the study yielded about 500,000 cDNA molecules. TCRdb re-analysed the PCR reads in MiXCR, keeping a single row per CDR3 protein. Among hundreds of thousands of distinct CDR3 sequences listed, roughly 29% were seen once. The CDR3 spans 16 residues. V was trimmed by 6 bases and J by 3 bases, leaving 21 bases between them. Germline CDR1 reads DFQATT; CDR2 reads SNEGSKA (reference sequence). Sequencing used blood. This TCR was sampled from a girl aged 10 to 17 with multiple sclerosis. The J gene is TRBJ2-1, the V gene TRBV20-1; possibly TRBD2 for D (8 bases). DNA for the CDR3: TGCAGTGCCCCAAGCGCGGGGGGACAGAACTACAATGAGCAGTTCTTC. Residues: CSAPSAGGQNYNEQFF.